The 17 T cell receptor beta chains below were found in one sample sequenced in a study of chronic HIV infection and antiretroviral therapy. From the 5' RACE reads, TCRdb called clonotypes with MiXCR, one entry per CDR3 protein. The table records 45,000 to 60,000 distinct CDR3 sequences, 19% of them present only once. What was sequenced was peripheral blood. All receptors come from an adult who had HIV and had not received antiretroviral therapy, or was an uninfected healthy control (not recorded which).

The chain recombines TRBV28 with TRBJ2-7; 12 bases align to TRBD2. The CDR3 length is 18 residues. The V and J ends lost 4 bases and 4 bases, in that order; junction bases with no gene match: 14. Per the germline V gene, CDR1 is MDHEN and CDR2 is SYDVKM. The DNA for the CDR3 is TGTGCCAGCAGTTCGTCACTCCTGGGACTAGCGGGCCCGTACGAGCAGTACTTC. Protein sequence: CASSSSLLGLAGPYEQYF.

This clonotype has just a few counts. The DNA of the CDR3 is TGTGCCATCAGGGCGCGGACGCTCTCCTACGAGCAGTACTTC. It specifies CAIRARTLSYEQYF. The chain combines TRBV10-3 with TRBJ2-7; D not resolved. The V gene lost 6 bases and the J gene lost 0 bases, with 12 bases spanning the gap. Germline V gives CDR1 ENHRY, CDR2 SYGVKD. This CDR3 is 14 amino acids long.

This clonotype was counted many times. The V call is TRBV20-1, the J call TRBJ1-1; possible D gene TRBD1, 5 bases. In germline, CDR1 is DFQATT, CDR2 SNEGSKA (reference sequence). The length of the CDR3 is 13 residues. With 3 bases removed from V and 5 bases from J, the gap between germline ends came to 13 bases. CDR3 loop: CSARQGVQTEAFF. In nucleotides, the CDR3 is TGCAGTGCTAGGCAAGGGGTTCAGACTGAAGCTTTCTTT.

This clonotype was seen a handful of times. The V call is TRBV7-3, the J call TRBJ2-2; 8 nucleotides align to TRBD1. This CDR3 comprises 16 residues. V lost 3 bases, J lost 5 bases, and 8 bases stayed unmatched. The germline V gene has CDR1 SGHTA and CDR2 FQGTGA. The CDR3 DNA sequence: TGTGCCAGCAGCTTTACCGGGACAGGTGAAACCGGGGAGCTGTTTTTT. Encoded protein: CASSFTGTGETGELFF.

The gene calls are TRBV28 and TRBJ2-7; no firm D call. With 6 bases removed from V and 1 base from J, the gap between germline ends came to 4 bases. The CDR3 runs to 11 residues. CDR1 and CDR2 (germline): MDHEN, SYDVKM. The CDR3 spells CASRGSYEQYF. The CDR3 coding sequence is TGTGCCAGCAGGGGTTCCTACGAGCAGTACTTC.

The chain combines TRBV15 with TRBJ1-3; 10 bases fit TRBD1. This CDR3 has 15 residues. Trimming removed 4 bases from V and 4 bases from J; junction bases left unmatched: 4. Germline CDR1 and CDR2: LNHNV and YYDKDF (reference sequence). CDR3 nucleotide sequence: TGTGCCACCAGCACGGACAGGGGGTCAGGAAACACCATATATTTT. The encoded protein is CATSTDRGSGNTIYF.

This clonotype turned up a few times. The chain couples TRBV29-1 to TRBJ2-1; either TRBD1 or TRBD2 may fit D (5 bases each). Germline values: CDR1 SQVTM, CDR2 ANQGSEA. This CDR3 has 13 residues. V was pared by 4 bases and J by 6 bases, with 13 bases between. The CDR3 DNA follows: TGCAGCGTTGTTGCGGTGAGGGGCAATGAGCAGTTCTTC. Amino acid sequence: CSVVAVRGNEQFF.

There are a few counts of this clonotype. V is TRBV28 and J is TRBJ2-7, with 9 bases that match TRBD2. The CDR3 sequence is 22 residues long. The V gene end was trimmed by 4 bases and the J gene end by 2 bases; junction bases not matched to a gene: 27. Germline V gene lookup returns CDR1 MDHEN and CDR2 SYDVKM. The CDR3 loop reads CASSSQSIFSGRAVLHPYEQYF. CDR3 in DNA: TGTGCCAGCAGTTCTCAGTCTATATTTAGCGGGAGAGCCGTCCTACACCCCTACGAGCAGTACTTC.

The chain combines TRBV28 with TRBJ1-5; TRBD1 matches 8 bases. Germline V gene lookup returns CDR1 MDHEN and CDR2 SYDVKM. J was trimmed by 2 bases and V by 2 bases; bases with no gene match: 5. This CDR3 contains 16 residues. The CDR3 sequence is CASSLGQGSGNQPQHF. CDR3 in DNA: TGTGCCAGCAGTTTAGGACAGGGATCAGGCAATCAGCCCCAGCATTTT.

The chain is built from TRBV7-9 and TRBJ1-2; D unclear. Germline assignment: CDR1 SEHNR and CDR2 FQNEAQ (reference sequence). The CDR3 loop spans 12 amino acids. Trimming took 6 bases from V and 8 from J, leaving 13 bases between them. The CDR3 loop reads CASRTPVYGYTF. CDR3 sequence (DNA): TGTGCCAGCAGGACCCCTGTCTACGGCTACACCTTC.

This sequence joins TRBV9 and TRBJ2-7, with TRBD2 matching over 10 bases. The CDR3 runs to 15 residues. The ends lost 2 bases at V and 2 bases at J; junction bases unmatched: 4. Germline assignment: CDR1 SGDLS and CDR2 YYNGEE. The CDR3 DNA follows: TGTGCCAGCAGCGTGGGACTAGCGCCCACCTACGAGCAGTACTTC. Its translation: CASSVGLAPTYEQYF. Variable domain in full (rest from reference TRBV9 and TRBJ2-7): DSGVTQTPKHLITATGQRVTLRCSPRSGDLSVYWYQQSLDQGLQFLIQYYNGEERAKGNILERFSAQQFPDLHSELNLSSLELGDSALYFCASSVGLAPTYEQYFGPGTRLTVT.

J is TRBJ2-2 and V is TRBV4-1; 7 bases fit TRBD2. After removal of 6 bases from V and 8 bases from J, the junction contained 12 bases not matched to a gene. CDR3 length: 15 residues. The germline gives CDR1 MGHRA, CDR2 YSYEKL. DNA of the CDR3: TGCGCCAGCAGTCCCTCCGGGACTACTTCGGGGGAGCTGTTTTTT. Its translation is CASSPSGTTSGELFF.

The chain has TRBV24-1 and TRBJ2-3; a possible D gene is TRBD1 (6 bases). The CDR3 spans 13 residues. From germline, CDR1 is KGHDR and CDR2 SFDVKD. V gave up 9 bases and J gave up 2 bases, with 11 bases separating them. CDR3 protein: CATEGQNTDTQYF. CDR3 nucleotides: TGTGCCACCGAAGGACAGAACACAGATACGCAGTATTTT.

The rearrangement joins TRBV12-3 or TRBV12-4 to TRBJ1-1, with 10 bases matching TRBD1. J lost 0 bases, V lost 5 bases, and 3 bases had no gene match. This CDR3 has 15 amino acids. Written as DNA, the CDR3 is TGTGCCAGCAGTGGGACAGGGGCCGTGAACACTGAAGCTTTCTTT. This gives the protein CASSGTGAVNTEAFF.

CDR3 coding DNA: TGCGCCAGCAGCCCAGGGGCTAACACTGAAGCTTTCTTT. Its translation is CASSPGANTEAFF. The chain employs TRBV5-1 and TRBJ1-1; a weak D match, TRBD1 (6 bases). CDR1 is SGHRS and CDR2 is YFSETQ in the germline V gene. Deletions cut 4 bases from V and 2 bases from J, with 9 bases between. The CDR3 contains 13 residues.

This chain connects TRBV28 to TRBJ2-5, with D possibly being TRBD1 (6 bases). Per the germline V gene, CDR1 is MDHEN and CDR2 is SYDVKM. The length of the CDR3 is 15 residues. Between the trimmed V and J ends, which lost 7 bases and 2 bases, there was a span of 17 bases. The CDR3: CASKLTGSPQETQYF. The CDR3 DNA follows: TGTGCCAGCAAATTGACAGGATCTCCACAAGAGACCCAGTACTTC.

The chain recombines TRBV4-1 with TRBJ2-3, with unresolved D. This CDR3 region has 13 residues. V lost 1 base and J 8 bases, leaving 10 bases between the germline ends. Germline V gene data show CDR1 as MGHRA and CDR2 as YSYEKL. The CDR3 region is CASSQALSSTQYF. The CDR3 nucleotides read TGCGCCAGCAGCCAAGCCCTCTCGAGTACGCAGTATTTT.